The source of this T cell receptor beta chain is a study of Graves' ophthalmopathy and Graves' hyperthyroidism. This clonotype came up many times. Its specificity is not known. Germline lookup yields CDR1 KGHDR and CDR2 SFDVKD. Trimming removed 8 bases at V and 6 bases at J, with 15 bases between. This CDR3 has 13 residues. Exclusion criteria comprised other autoimmune diseases, uncontrolled infections, pregnancy or lactation in patients. RNA transcripts yielded amplified TCR beta CDR3 regions. Second-round multiplex PCR followed a first-round RT-PCR using HTBI primers. From the multiplex PCR reads, TCRdb called clonotypes with MiXCR, one entry per CDR3 protein. The sample lists approximately 1.2 million distinct CDR3 sequences; about 38% were seen once. Study outcomes and limitations: At about 69% sensitivity and roughly 72% specificity, the model predicted progression of the ophthalmopathy.

The chain links TRBV24-1 to TRBJ2-5; TRBD2 might be the D (6 bases). The clonotype was recovered from an adult man with Graves' hyperthyroidism. The sequenced sample was peripheral blood or thyroid tissue (not recorded which). The CDR3 region is CATMKGGGQTQYF. CDR3 bases: TGTGCCACCATGAAGGGTGGAGGGCAGACCCAGTACTTC.